This TCR beta chain was captured in a study of blood T cell repertoires in COVID-19. This clone is a singleton in its sample. All recovered Cohort 3 donors got two negative PCRs, got clearance, or saw symptom resolution. The protocol was immunoSEQ multiplex PCR, while the TCRdb copy is restricted to in-frame clones and leaves out a portion. Of hundreds of thousands of clones in the sample, 85% to 90% were seen once. Germline CDR1 is MDHEN and CDR2 is SYDVKM. V lost 3 bases to trimming and J lost 7 bases; unmatched junction nucleotides: 16. This CDR3 region has 19 residues. The specimen was PBMCs or T cells enriched from blood (not recorded which). This clonotype originated in a young man who had recovered from COVID-19. J is TRBJ2-2 and V is TRBV28; TRBD1 matches 11 bases. CDR3 protein: CASSFIPTRDRGVNGELFF. As DNA, the CDR3 is TGTGCCAGCAGTTTCATTCCGACGCGGGACAGGGGGGTTAACGGGGAGCTGTTTTTT.